This TCR beta chain was identified during a study of T cells after yellow fever vaccination. As for the study in general: Fractions of low cell number were prepared using SMART-Seq v4 Ultra Low Input. Study results and caveats: Reappearance after the booster was seen for most primary-vaccination clones, at roughly 96% CD4 and 85% to 90% CD8. The study noted that FACS-sorted repertoires could contain abundant clonotypes contaminating from the bulk population. Shared CD4/CD8 clonotypes were a small share, likely from convergent recombination.

Germline V gives CDR1 SGHAT, CDR2 FQNNGV. Trimming left V 8 bases short and J 5 bases short, with 24 bases between. CDR3 length: 16 amino acids. This clonotype appeared a few times. Its target is unknown. TCRdb re-derived calls from the 5' RACE reads in MiXCR, one entry per CDR3 protein. The sample consists of about 300,000 distinct CDR3 sequences, almost 4% of them appearing once. The source is a man younger than 35 who received the YFV17D yellow fever vaccine. This specimen consisted of PBMCs, obtained 5 days after the yellow fever booster vaccination. V usage is TRBV11-2 and J usage is TRBJ2-5; a possible D gene is TRBD2 (5 bases). CDR3 bases: TGTGCCAGCGCTGATTTGTCGGACTTTCGGCCGGAGACCCAGTACTTC. This codes for CASADLSDFRPETQYF.